This T cell receptor beta chain derives from a study of T cell repertoires in cytomegalovirus infection. Study as a whole: CMV infection plus the matching HLA type was flagged by public TCR beta signatures.

V was shortened by 7 bases and J by 3 bases, with 16 bases between the two germline ends. This CDR3 has 14 residues. The germline V gene has CDR1 LNHDA and CDR2 SQIVND (reference sequence). One entry per CDR3 protein, called by TCRdb with MiXCR from the reads. The sample yields around 740,000 distinct CDR3 sequences, less than 40% seen once. The specimen was PBMCs. The TCR was taken from a human donor in good health (CMV status not recorded). Some clones in this sample may be carry-over from other donors' samples. The chain recombines TRBV19 with TRBJ2-7, with TRBD2 as a possible D gene (6 bases). CDR3: CASTNSGGRYEQYF. The CDR3 coding sequence is TGTGCCAGTACCAACTCCGGGGGTCGCTACGAGCAGTACTTC.